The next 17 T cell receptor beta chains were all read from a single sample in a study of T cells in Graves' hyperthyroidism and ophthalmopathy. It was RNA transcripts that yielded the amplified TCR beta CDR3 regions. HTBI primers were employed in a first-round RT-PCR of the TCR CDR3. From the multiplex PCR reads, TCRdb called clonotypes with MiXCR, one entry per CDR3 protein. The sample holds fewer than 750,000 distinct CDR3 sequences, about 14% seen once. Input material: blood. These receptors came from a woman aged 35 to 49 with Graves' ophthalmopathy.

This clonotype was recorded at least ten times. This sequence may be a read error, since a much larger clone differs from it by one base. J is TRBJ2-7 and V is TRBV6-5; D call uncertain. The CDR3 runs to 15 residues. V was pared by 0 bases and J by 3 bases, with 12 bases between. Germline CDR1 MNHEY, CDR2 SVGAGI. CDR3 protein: CASSYSASALYEQYF. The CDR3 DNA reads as TGTGCCAGCAGTTACTCCGCCAGTGCCCTCTACGAGCAGTACTTC.

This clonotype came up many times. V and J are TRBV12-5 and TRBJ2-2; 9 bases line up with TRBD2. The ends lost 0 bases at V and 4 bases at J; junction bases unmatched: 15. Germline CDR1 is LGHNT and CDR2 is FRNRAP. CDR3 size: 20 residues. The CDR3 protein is CASGLVPPEVAGVGTGELFF. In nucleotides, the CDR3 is TGTGCTAGTGGTTTGGTACCCCCCGAGGTAGCGGGAGTCGGCACCGGGGAGCTGTTTTTT.

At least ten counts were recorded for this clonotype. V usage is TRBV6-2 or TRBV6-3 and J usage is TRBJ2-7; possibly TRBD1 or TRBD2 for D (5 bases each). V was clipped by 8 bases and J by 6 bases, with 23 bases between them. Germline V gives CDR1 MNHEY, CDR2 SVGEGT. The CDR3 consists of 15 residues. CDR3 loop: CASSWDVSLPLEQYF. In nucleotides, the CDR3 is TGTGCCAGCTCTTGGGACGTGTCACTACCACTCGAGCAGTACTTC.

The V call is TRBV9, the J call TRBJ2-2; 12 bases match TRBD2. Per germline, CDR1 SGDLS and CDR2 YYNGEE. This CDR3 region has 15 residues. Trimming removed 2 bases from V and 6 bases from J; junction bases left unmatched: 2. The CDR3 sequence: CASSVLAGGAGELFF. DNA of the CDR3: TGTGCCAGCAGCGTCCTAGCGGGGGGGGCCGGGGAGCTGTTTTTT.

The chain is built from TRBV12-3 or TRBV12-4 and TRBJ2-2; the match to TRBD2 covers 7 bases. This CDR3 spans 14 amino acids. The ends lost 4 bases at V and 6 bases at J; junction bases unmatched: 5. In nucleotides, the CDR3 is TGTGCCAGCAGTTGGATGGGGGGGTCCGGGGAGCTGTTTTTT. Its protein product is CASSWMGGSGELFF.

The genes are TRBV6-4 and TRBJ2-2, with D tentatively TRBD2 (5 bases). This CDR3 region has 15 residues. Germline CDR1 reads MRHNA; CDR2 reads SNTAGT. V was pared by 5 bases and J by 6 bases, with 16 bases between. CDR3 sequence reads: CASSPEGGSAGELFF. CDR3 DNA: TGTGCCAGCAGTCCCGAGGGCGGAAGTGCCGGGGAGCTGTTTTTT.

The CDR3 spells CASSTATGGYNSPLHF. The CDR3 DNA reads as TGTGCCAGCAGCACGGCCACAGGGGGCTACAATTCACCCCTCCACTTT. The chain links TRBV28 to TRBJ1-6, with 9 bases fitting TRBD1. This CDR3 has 16 residues. V dropped 6 bases and J dropped 7; count of bases not matched to a gene: 10. From germline, CDR1 is MDHEN and CDR2 SYDVKM.

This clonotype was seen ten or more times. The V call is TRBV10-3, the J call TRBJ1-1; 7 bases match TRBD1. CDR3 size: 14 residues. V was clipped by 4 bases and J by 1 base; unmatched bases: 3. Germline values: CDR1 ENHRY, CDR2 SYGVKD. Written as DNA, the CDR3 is TGTGCCATCAGTGCGGGACAGCAGAACACTGAAGCTTTCTTT. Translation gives CAISAGQQNTEAFF.

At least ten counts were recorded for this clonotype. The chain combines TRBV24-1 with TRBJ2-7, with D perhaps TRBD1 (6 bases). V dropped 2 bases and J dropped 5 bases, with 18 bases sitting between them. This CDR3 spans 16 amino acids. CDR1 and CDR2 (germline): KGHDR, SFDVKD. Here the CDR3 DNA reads TGTGCCACCAGTGATTCCCCGGACAGCCGACCCCACGAGCAGTACTTC. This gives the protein CATSDSPDSRPHEQYF.

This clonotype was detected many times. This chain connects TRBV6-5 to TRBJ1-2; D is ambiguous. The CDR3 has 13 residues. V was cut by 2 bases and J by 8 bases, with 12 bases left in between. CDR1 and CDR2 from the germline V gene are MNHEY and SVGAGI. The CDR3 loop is CASSYDRLGGYTF. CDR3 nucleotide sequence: TGTGCCAGCAGTTACGACCGCCTCGGGGGCTACACCTTC.

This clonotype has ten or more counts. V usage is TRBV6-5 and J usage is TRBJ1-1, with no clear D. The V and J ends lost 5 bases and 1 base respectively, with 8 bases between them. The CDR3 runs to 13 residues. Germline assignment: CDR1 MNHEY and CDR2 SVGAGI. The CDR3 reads CASSRMENTEAFF. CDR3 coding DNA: TGTGCCAGCAGTCGGATGGAGAACACTGAAGCTTTCTTT.

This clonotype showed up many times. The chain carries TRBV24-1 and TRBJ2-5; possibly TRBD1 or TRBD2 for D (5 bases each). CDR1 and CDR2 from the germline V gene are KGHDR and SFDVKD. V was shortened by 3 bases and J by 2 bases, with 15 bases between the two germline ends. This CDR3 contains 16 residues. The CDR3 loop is CATSDTRDPGQETQYF. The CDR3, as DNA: TGTGCCACCAGTGATACCCGGGACCCGGGGCAAGAGACCCAGTACTTC.

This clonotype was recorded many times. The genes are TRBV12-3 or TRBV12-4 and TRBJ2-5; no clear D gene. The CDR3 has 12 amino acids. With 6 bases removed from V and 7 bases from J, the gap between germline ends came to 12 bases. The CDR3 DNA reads TGTGCCAGCAGCACCCAAGAGGCGACCCAGTACTTC. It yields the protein CASSTQEATQYF.

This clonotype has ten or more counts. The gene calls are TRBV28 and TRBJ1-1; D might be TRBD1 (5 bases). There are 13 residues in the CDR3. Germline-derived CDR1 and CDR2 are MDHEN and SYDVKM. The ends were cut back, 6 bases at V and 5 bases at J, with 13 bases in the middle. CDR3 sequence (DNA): TGTGCCAGCAGGGGACGCCGGGGGACTGAAGCTTTCTTT. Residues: CASRGRRGTEAFF.

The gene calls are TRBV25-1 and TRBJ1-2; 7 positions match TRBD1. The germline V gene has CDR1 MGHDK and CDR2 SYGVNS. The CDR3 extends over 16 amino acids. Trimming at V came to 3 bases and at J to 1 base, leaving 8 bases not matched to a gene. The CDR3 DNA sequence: TGTGCCAGCAGTGAGACAGGGAAGAGGGATAACTATGGCTACACCTTC. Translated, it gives CASSETGKRDNYGYTF.

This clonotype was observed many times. The CDR3 region has the DNA TGTGCCAGCAACTCCCCGGGACTAGCGGGCTCTGGGGCCAACGTCCTGACTTTC. Residues: CASNSPGLAGSGANVLTF. The chain combines TRBV28 with TRBJ2-6; TRBD2 matches at 12 bases. Germline assignment: CDR1 MDHEN and CDR2 SYDVKM. Losses at the gene ends were 7 bases for V and 0 bases for J; bases not matched to a gene: 7. The CDR3 has 18 residues.

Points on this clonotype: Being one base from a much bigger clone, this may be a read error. The CDR3 region is CASSFLGSRGTIYF. The CDR3 DNA is TGTGCCAGCAGCTTCCTCGGGTCTAGGGGCACCATATATTTT. The J gene is TRBJ1-3, the V gene TRBV11-2; the D gene is possibly TRBD1 (5 bases). V lost 3 bases, J lost 9 bases, and 15 bases lay in between. From germline, CDR1 is SGHAT and CDR2 FQNNGV. CDR3 size: 14 residues.